The text below deals with one T cell receptor (beta chain). No antigen is known for it. This sample was taken from a study of shared clonotypes between healthy human individuals. Study-wide points: Clonotype sharing among donors was expected to depend on sequencing depth. Around 5% of naive CD4 clonotypes were shared across several donors.

CDR3 length equals 19 residues. Between the trimmed V and J ends, which lost 1 base and 2 bases, there was a span of 18 bases. Germline CDR1 and CDR2: LNHDA and SQIVND (reference sequence). Recent acute infections and vaccinations were absent in the healthy HIV-negative adult donors. Among the donors, all were Caucasian adults who lived in Nashville, Tennessee. TCRdb keeps only in-frame clones here, not all; method: immunoSEQ multiplex PCR. The table records 1.4 million or so clones, roughly 98.5% of them present only once. This receptor was identified in a young man in good health. Sequencing input: naive CD4+ T cells sorted from blood. Subset specified: CD45RA+ positively selected. The rearrangement joins TRBV19 to TRBJ2-6, with TRBD2 as a possible D gene (5 bases). The CDR3 DNA reads TGTGCCAGTAGTATAGGGAGGTTCGGCGGAAGTACTGGGGCCAACGTCCTGACTTTC. Residues: CASSIGRFGGSTGANVLTF.